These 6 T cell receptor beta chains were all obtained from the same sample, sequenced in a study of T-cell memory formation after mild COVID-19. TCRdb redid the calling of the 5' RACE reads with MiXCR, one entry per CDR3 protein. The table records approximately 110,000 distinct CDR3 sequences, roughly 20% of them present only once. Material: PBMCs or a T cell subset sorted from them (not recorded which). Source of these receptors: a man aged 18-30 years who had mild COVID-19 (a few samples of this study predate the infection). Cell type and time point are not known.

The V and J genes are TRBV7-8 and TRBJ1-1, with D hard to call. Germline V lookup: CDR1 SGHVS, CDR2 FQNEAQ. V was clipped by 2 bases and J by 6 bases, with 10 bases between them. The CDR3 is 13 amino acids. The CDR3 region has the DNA TGTGCCAGCAGCTTATCGGGGTTCCCTGAAGCTTTCTTT. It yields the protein CASSLSGFPEAFF.

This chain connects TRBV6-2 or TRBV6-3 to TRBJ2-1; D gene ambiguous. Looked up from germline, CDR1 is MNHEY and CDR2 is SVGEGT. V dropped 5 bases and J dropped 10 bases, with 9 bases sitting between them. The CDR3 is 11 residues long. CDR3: CASSGPWEQFF. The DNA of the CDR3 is TGTGCCAGCAGTGGTCCCTGGGAGCAGTTCTTC.

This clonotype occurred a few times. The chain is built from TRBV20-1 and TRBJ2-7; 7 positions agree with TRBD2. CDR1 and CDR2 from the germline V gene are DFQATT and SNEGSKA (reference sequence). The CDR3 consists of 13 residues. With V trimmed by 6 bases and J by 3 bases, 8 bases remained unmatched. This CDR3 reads CSAESRTSYEQYF. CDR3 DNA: TGCAGTGCCGAATCAAGGACTAGCTACGAGCAGTACTTC.

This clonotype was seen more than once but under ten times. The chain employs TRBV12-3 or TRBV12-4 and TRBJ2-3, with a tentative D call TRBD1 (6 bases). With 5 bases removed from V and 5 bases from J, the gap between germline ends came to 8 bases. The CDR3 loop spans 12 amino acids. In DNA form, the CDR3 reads TGTGCCAGCAGTCTGACAGGAGATACGCAGTATTTT. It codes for CASSLTGDTQYF.

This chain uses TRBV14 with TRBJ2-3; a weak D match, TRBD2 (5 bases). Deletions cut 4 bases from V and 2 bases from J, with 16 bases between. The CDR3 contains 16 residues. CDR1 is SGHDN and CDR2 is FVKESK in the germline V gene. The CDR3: CASSLTGGPLTDTQYF. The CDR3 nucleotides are TGTGCCAGCAGCCTAACTGGCGGGCCCCTCACAGATACGCAGTATTTT.

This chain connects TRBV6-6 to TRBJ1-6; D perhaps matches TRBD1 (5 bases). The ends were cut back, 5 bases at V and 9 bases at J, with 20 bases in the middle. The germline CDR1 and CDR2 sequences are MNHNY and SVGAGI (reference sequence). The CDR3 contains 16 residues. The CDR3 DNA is TGTGCCAGCAGTCGGGGACTGGGAGGGTCACGTTCACCCCTCCACTTT. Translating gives CASSRGLGGSRSPLHF.